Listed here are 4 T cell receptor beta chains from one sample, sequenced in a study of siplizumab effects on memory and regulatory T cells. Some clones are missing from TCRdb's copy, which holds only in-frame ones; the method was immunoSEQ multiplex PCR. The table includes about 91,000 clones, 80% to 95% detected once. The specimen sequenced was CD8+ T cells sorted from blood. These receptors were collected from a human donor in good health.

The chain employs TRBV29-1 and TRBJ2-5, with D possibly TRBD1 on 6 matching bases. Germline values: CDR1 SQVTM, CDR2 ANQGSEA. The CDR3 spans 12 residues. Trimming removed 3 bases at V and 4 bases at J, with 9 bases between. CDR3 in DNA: TGCAGCGTTGACGAGGGGGTAGAGACCCAGTACTTC. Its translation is CSVDEGVETQYF.

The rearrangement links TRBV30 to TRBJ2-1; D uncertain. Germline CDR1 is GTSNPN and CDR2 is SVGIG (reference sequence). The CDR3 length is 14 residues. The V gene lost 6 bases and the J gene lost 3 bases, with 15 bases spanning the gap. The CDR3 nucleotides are TGTGCCTGCGCGCCCGGTAGTTACTACAATGAGCAGTTCTTC. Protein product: CACAPGSYYNEQFF.

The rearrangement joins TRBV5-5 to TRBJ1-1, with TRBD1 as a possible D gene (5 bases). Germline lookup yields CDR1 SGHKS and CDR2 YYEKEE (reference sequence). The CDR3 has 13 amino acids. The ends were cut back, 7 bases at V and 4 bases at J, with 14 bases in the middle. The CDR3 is CASGDAPGTEAFF. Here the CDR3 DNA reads TGTGCCAGCGGGGACGCCCCAGGCACTGAAGCTTTCTTT.

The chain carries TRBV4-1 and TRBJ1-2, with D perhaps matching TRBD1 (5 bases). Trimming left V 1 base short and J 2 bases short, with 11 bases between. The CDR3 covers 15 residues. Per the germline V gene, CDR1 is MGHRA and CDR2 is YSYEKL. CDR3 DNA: TGCGCCAGCAGCCAAGTTCGGGGCTCGAACTATGGCTACACCTTC. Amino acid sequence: CASSQVRGSNYGYTF.